The rows below give T cell receptor beta chains drawn from one sample of a study of breast tumors, draining lymph nodes, adjacent tissues. Via MiXCR, TCRdb re-called the multiplex PCR reads, giving one row per CDR3 protein. The top ten clones hold 2% to 2.5% of a sample with 70,000 to 85,000 distinct CDR3 sequences, roughly 19% of them seen once. Sequenced input: axillary lymph node tissue. These TCRs come from a female donor with breast cancer. Some clones in this sample may be carry-over from other donors' samples. Both conserved end residues are trimmed from each CDR3.

j_gene: TRBJ1-6
v_gene: TRBV18
len: 11
CDR3aa: ASSHTTGTDLH

j_gene: TRBJ2-5
v_gene: TRBV5-6
len: 10
CDR3aa: ASLGRSETQY

j_gene: TRBJ2-4
v_gene: TRBV10-3
len: 14
CDR3aa: AISSRVGQGKNIQY

j_gene: TRBJ2-1
v_gene: TRBV10-3
len: 14
CDR3aa: ASSPGGLAGRNEQF

j_gene: TRBJ2-2
v_gene: TRBV7-2
len: 11
CDR3aa: ASSLEMAGELF

j_gene: TRBJ2-7
v_gene: TRBV28
len: 11
CDR3aa: ASKLAYSYEQH

j_gene: TRBJ2-3
v_gene: TRBV28
len: 11
CDR3aa: ASNRGGTDTQY

j_gene: TRBJ2-2
v_gene: TRBV6-2/TRBV6-3
len: 10
CDR3aa: ATRISTGELF

j_gene: TRBJ2-2
v_gene: TRBV2
len: 11
CDR3aa: ASLRQGVGELF

j_gene: TRBJ2-7
v_gene: TRBV4-3
len: 13
CDR3aa: ASSQTASGSYEQY

j_gene: TRBJ2-7
v_gene: TRBV20-1
len: 12
CDR3aa: SARGLAGSYEQY

j_gene: TRBJ1-4
v_gene: TRBV12-3/TRBV12-4
len: 11
CDR3aa: ASSSLTREKLF

j_gene: TRBJ2-1
v_gene: TRBV19
len: 13
CDR3aa: ASKTRSNLDNEQF

j_gene: TRBJ2-7
v_gene: TRBV27
len: 11
CDR3aa: ASSLRESNPEY

j_gene: TRBJ2-3
v_gene: TRBV6-1
len: 12
CDR3aa: ASSKRQGADTQY

j_gene: TRBJ1-5
v_gene: TRBV19
len: 13
CDR3aa: ASSIDHGPNQPQH

j_gene: TRBJ1-2
v_gene: TRBV5-1
len: 12
CDR3aa: ASSSRGLNYGYT

j_gene: TRBJ2-3
v_gene: TRBV5-6
len: 15
CDR3aa: ASSLVRGVKTTDTQY

j_gene: TRBJ2-7
v_gene: TRBV28
len: 13
CDR3aa: ASSSPGTSGHEQY

j_gene: TRBJ1-2
v_gene: TRBV6-5
len: 13
CDR3aa: ASSYSGRFPYGYT

j_gene: TRBJ2-3
v_gene: TRBV20-1
len: 12
CDR3aa: SATRRERTDTQY

j_gene: TRBJ1-2
v_gene: TRBV4-2
len: 13
CDR3aa: ASSQENQGFYGYT

j_gene: TRBJ1-1
v_gene: TRBV7-2
len: 13
CDR3aa: ASSFSTGLGTEAF

j_gene: TRBJ2-1
v_gene: TRBV15
len: 12
CDR3aa: ATSRGGPYNEQF

j_gene: TRBJ2-7
v_gene: TRBV6-5
len: 12
CDR3aa: ASSYTTATYEQY

j_gene: TRBJ1-3
v_gene: TRBV6-2/TRBV6-3
len: 10
CDR3aa: ASQSSGNTIY

j_gene: TRBJ2-7
v_gene: TRBV20-1
len: 12
CDR3aa: SAVWRALSYEQY

j_gene: TRBJ2-3
v_gene: TRBV2
len: 12
CDR3aa: ASSPVEGTDTQY

j_gene: TRBJ2-7
v_gene: TRBV5-1
len: 15
CDR3aa: ASSGGTSGSRAYEQY

j_gene: TRBJ1-4
v_gene: TRBV3-1
len: 13
CDR3aa: ASTPGRGANEKLF

j_gene: TRBJ1-6
v_gene: TRBV5-1
len: 12
CDR3aa: ASSAQDGGSPLH

j_gene: TRBJ1-2
v_gene: TRBV5-5
len: 11
CDR3aa: ASSPNRGGGYT

j_gene: TRBJ2-1
v_gene: TRBV20-1
len: 8
CDR3aa: SAIFYEQF

j_gene: TRBJ1-4
v_gene: TRBV20-1
len: 11
CDR3aa: SARDRVYEKLL

j_gene: TRBJ2-1
v_gene: TRBV4-2
len: 16
CDR3aa: ASSLGTLDQRSYNEQF

j_gene: TRBJ2-7
v_gene: TRBV5-1
len: 12
CDR3aa: ASSFGTGGQEQY

j_gene: TRBJ2-7
v_gene: TRBV7-2
len: 12
CDR3aa: ASSLQQGAYEQY

j_gene: TRBJ1-3
v_gene: TRBV11-3
len: 14
CDR3aa: ASSWVVRRSGNTIY

j_gene: TRBJ2-5
v_gene: TRBV4-1
len: 13
CDR3aa: ASSPGGNFQETQY

j_gene: TRBJ2-5
v_gene: TRBV28
len: 11
CDR3aa: ATRPQGGETQY

j_gene: TRBJ2-7
v_gene: TRBV5-1
len: 13
CDR3aa: ASSGDSSLAYEQY

j_gene: TRBJ2-5
v_gene: TRBV27
len: 14
CDR3aa: ASSSPGTSGEETQY

j_gene: TRBJ2-7
v_gene: TRBV7-9
len: 11
CDR3aa: ASSPAGGNEQY

j_gene: TRBJ2-5
v_gene: TRBV9
len: 14
CDR3aa: ASSVGARPYQETQY

j_gene: TRBJ2-1
v_gene: TRBV11-3
len: 14
CDR3aa: ASSLNSGRTSNEQF

j_gene: TRBJ2-2
v_gene: TRBV15
len: 12
CDR3aa: ATSRTGNTGELF

j_gene: TRBJ2-2
v_gene: TRBV27
len: 13
CDR3aa: ASSLGQVYTGELF

j_gene: TRBJ1-6
v_gene: TRBV20-1
len: 13
CDR3aa: SADEAGQLNSPLH

j_gene: TRBJ2-3
v_gene: TRBV20-1
len: 12
CDR3aa: SAVGTSGTDTQY

j_gene: TRBJ2-6
v_gene: TRBV5-6
len: 10
CDR3aa: ASSLDRAILT

j_gene: TRBJ2-2
v_gene: TRBV30
len: 10
CDR3aa: AWSQGSGELF

j_gene: TRBJ1-1
v_gene: TRBV7-2
len: 12
CDR3aa: ASSLVQSVTEAF

j_gene: TRBJ2-1
v_gene: TRBV19
len: 11
CDR3aa: ASWSGGYNEQF

j_gene: TRBJ2-3
v_gene: TRBV12-5
len: 11
CDR3aa: ASGLVGGVGQY

j_gene: TRBJ2-3
v_gene: TRBV19
len: 13
CDR3aa: ASSPQAAYTDTQY

j_gene: TRBJ2-2
v_gene: TRBV5-4
len: 14
CDR3aa: ASSHIAGVDTGELF

j_gene: TRBJ1-3
v_gene: TRBV10-3
len: 13
CDR3aa: ATGTADLSGNTIY

j_gene: TRBJ1-1
v_gene: TRBV9
len: 13
CDR3aa: ASSVDPRGSTEAF

j_gene: TRBJ2-7
v_gene: TRBV5-5
len: 13
CDR3aa: ASSLTPTGTYEQY

j_gene: TRBJ2-2
v_gene: TRBV19
len: 16
CDR3aa: ASSIVPGQGRGTAELF